Below, one TCR beta chain is given with its context. Original processing methods: Amplification of reference gene primers provided the estimated nucleated cell counts. Repertoires were generated with immunoSEQ multiplex PCR, while TCRdb's copy carries only in-frame clones and drops some. That table is the source of V, J and clone size, and D and trimming were worked out from the DNA. The sample consists of 200,000 or so clones, about 91% of them appearing once. The germline V gene has CDR1 MNHEY and CDR2 SMNVEV (reference sequence). The CDR3 totals 15 residues. After removal of 6 bases from V and 9 bases from J, the junction contained 10 bases not matched to a gene. The data derive from a study of blood T cell repertoires in COVID-19. Across the whole study: COVID-19 samples, acute and convalescent, were from the United States, Italy and Spain.

The study recruited people aged roughly 18 to 95 years across some 23 US areas. Sequenced input: PBMCs or T cells enriched from blood (not recorded which). This TCR was sampled from a woman aged 40 to 50 with acute COVID-19. The chain links TRBV27 to TRBJ2-1, with TRBD2 matching over 11 bases. CDR3 sequence (DNA): TGTGCCAGCAGCCGGATTAGCGGGAGGGCCGGTGAGCAGTTCTTC. It translates to CASSRISGRAGEQFF.